Listed here are 3 T cell receptor beta chains from one sample, sequenced in a study of post-analysis software for immune sequencing data. Study observations and caveats: Five or six TRBV segments were significantly more frequent in patients than in controls. TRBV5-6, TRBV5-1 and TRBV20-1 were among these segments.

The library was made from cDNA and included unique molecular identifiers. One entry per CDR3 protein, called by TCRdb with MiXCR from the PCR reads. The table shows 820,000 or so distinct CDR3 sequences, with roughly 50% occurring only once. These TCRs' antigens remain unknown. The specimen sequenced was blood. The receptor source for this set is a girl aged 10 to 17 with multiple sclerosis.

This clonotype appeared a single time. This chain uses TRBV29-1 with TRBJ2-3; 7 bases agree with TRBD1. CDR1 and CDR2 from the germline V gene are SQVTM and ANQGSEA. The CDR3 contains 14 residues. J gave up 2 bases and V 6 bases, and 8 bases lay outside the gene matches. This CDR3 is CSVPKTGNTDTQYF. The CDR3 DNA is TGCAGCGTCCCCAAGACAGGGAACACAGATACGCAGTATTTT.

The V call is TRBV4-1, the J call TRBJ2-3; D is perhaps TRBD1 (5 bases). Germline V gene sequence: CDR1 MGHRA, CDR2 YSYEKL. The CDR3 spans 14 residues. With 0 bases removed from V and 9 bases from J, the gap between germline ends came to 13 bases. CDR3 coding DNA: TGCGCCAGCAGCCAAGAAGGTCCGACAGTCACGCAGTATTTT. Protein sequence: CASSQEGPTVTQYF.

The chain has TRBV29-1 and TRBJ2-1; 14 bases are shared with TRBD2. CDR3 length: 15 amino acids. V dropped 8 bases and J dropped 6; count of bases not matched to a gene: 9. Germline loops: CDR1 SQVTM, CDR2 ANQGSEA. Here the CDR3 DNA reads TGCAGCTTCTGGACTAGCGGGGGGCGGGGCAATGAGCAGTTCTTC. Encoded protein: CSFWTSGGRGNEQFF.